This entry lists 32 T cell receptor beta chains sequenced from one sample in a study of shared clonotypes between healthy human individuals (dated by TCRdb to the early 2020s). The library came from the immunoSEQ multiplex PCR assay. Drawn from immuneACCESS, this table holds only the in-frame rearrangements with V and J called that TCRdb kept. Clones are partly lost; checked studies trace under half to an unresolved V gene and leave the rest unexplained. The sample table lists about 2.4 million clones, 93% of them with a count of one. Around 0.37% of the sample is held by the ten biggest clonotypes. Sequencing used naive CD4+ T cells from PBMCs. Per the publication, the cell subset or site label means: CD45RA+ positively selected. All receptors derive from a man between 18 and 29 years old in good health. Some clones in this sample may be carry-over from other donors' samples.

V usage is TRBV29-1 and J usage is TRBJ2-7; D could derive from TRBD1 or TRBD2 (5 bases each). V was shortened by 7 bases and J by 0 bases, with 10 bases between the two germline ends. The CDR3 sequence is 12 residues long. The germline gives CDR1 SQVTM, CDR2 ANQGSEA. The DNA of the CDR3 is TGCAGCGCCGAGGGGACCTCCTACGAGCAGTACTTC. This sequence encodes CSAEGTSYEQYF.

This clone was counted a single time. This rearrangement joins TRBV2 to TRBJ2-1; D gene ambiguous. The CDR3 runs to 16 residues. V lost 7 bases to trimming and J lost 7 bases, with 23 bases between them. Germline V gene lookup returns CDR1 SNHLY and CDR2 FYNNEI. The CDR3 nucleotides read TGTGCCAGCATACCGCGTACGCGTCTGGTTGAGAATGAGCAGTTCTTC. Its translation: CASIPRTRLVENEQFF.

V and J are TRBV28 and TRBJ2-7; no definite D call. V lost 3 bases and J lost 0, with 12 bases in between. The germline V gene encodes CDR1 MDHEN and CDR2 SYDVKM. This CDR3 has 15 amino acids. For the CDR3, the DNA is TGTGCCAGCAGTTTGCCACAACTACGCTCCTACGAGCAGTACTTC. This translates into CASSLPQLRSYEQYF.

V gene TRBV27 combines with J gene TRBJ1-1, with TRBD1 matching over 7 bases. V lost 0 bases, J lost 0 bases, and 13 bases stayed unmatched. This CDR3 has 19 amino acids. Germline CDR1 MNHEY, CDR2 SMNVEV (reference sequence). The CDR3 protein is CASSLSSPGTDSMNTEAFF. The DNA for the CDR3 is TGTGCCAGCAGTTTATCCTCACCCGGGACAGATAGTATGAACACTGAAGCTTTCTTT.

This rearrangement joins TRBV7-2 to TRBJ2-7; D unclear. Germline CDR1 is SGHTA and CDR2 is FQGNSA. This CDR3 is built from 14 residues. V lost 1 base and J lost 3, with 10 bases in between. In DNA form, the CDR3 reads TGTGCCAGCAGCTTAGGTGGTTCAGTCTACGAGCAGTACTTC. Protein: CASSLGGSVYEQYF.

The J gene is TRBJ2-7, the V gene TRBV6-5, with 8 bases identical to TRBD1. CDR1 and CDR2 from the germline V gene are MNHEY and SVGAGI. CDR3 length: 15 residues. The V segment lost 0 bases and the J segment 5 bases; nucleotides outside the gene matches: 6. CDR3 sequence (DNA): TGTGCCAGCAGTTACTCTGACAGGGGTCGGGACGAGCAGTACTTC. Amino acid sequence: CASSYSDRGRDEQYF.

The rearrangement uses TRBV7-2 and TRBJ2-6, with TRBD1 matching 12 bases. The length of the CDR3 is 19 residues. J was trimmed by 3 bases and V by 5 bases; bases with no gene match: 11. Per germline, CDR1 SGHTA and CDR2 FQGNSA. CDR3 in amino acids: CASSTTGTGGPLGANVLTF. The CDR3 DNA follows: TGTGCCAGCAGCACTACCGGGACAGGGGGCCCCCTTGGGGCCAACGTCCTGACTTTC.

The chain uses TRBV6-5 and TRBJ2-7; D might be TRBD1 (5 bases). Germline CDR1 is MNHEY and CDR2 is SVGAGI. Between the trimmed V and J ends, which lost 2 bases and 2 bases, there was a span of 7 bases. CDR3 length: 13 residues. The CDR3 is CASSYVRAYEQYF. DNA for the CDR3: TGTGCCAGCAGTTACGTCAGGGCCTACGAGCAGTACTTC.

In its sample, this clone was seen once. CDR3 DNA sequence: TGTGCCAGCAGCTCCGGACTAGCGGAAAACTACGAGCAGTACTTC. Amino acid sequence: CASSSGLAENYEQYF. This chain connects TRBV5-5 to TRBJ2-7; 10 nucleotides match TRBD2. Germline CDR1 SGHKS, CDR2 YYEKEE (reference sequence). With 3 bases clipped from V and 3 bases from J, the junction kept 6 bases outside the gene matches. The CDR3 sequence is 15 residues long.

The chain carries TRBV11-1 and TRBJ2-7; weak D call: TRBD2 (5 bases). The CDR3 loop spans 14 amino acids. Germline V gene data show CDR1 as SGHAT and CDR2 as FQDESV (reference sequence). The germline V and J ends were trimmed by 1 base and 7 bases, with 14 bases remaining between them. For the CDR3, the DNA is TGTGCCAGCAGCTTAGTCGGCCTAGCCGGTGAGCAGTACTTC. It encodes CASSLVGLAGEQYF.

The rearrangement uses TRBV7-8 and TRBJ2-6; D unclear. The length of the CDR3 is 17 residues. Trimming removed 1 base from V and 0 bases from J, with 10 bases in between. Germline CDR1 is SGHVS and CDR2 is FQNEAQ. The CDR3 DNA is TGTGCCAGCAGCTTAGGGCAGTCCCTCTCTGGGGCCAACGTCCTGACTTTC. Encoded protein: CASSLGQSLSGANVLTF.

V gene TRBV5-1 combines with J gene TRBJ2-2; D might be TRBD1 (9 bases). V shed 4 bases and J shed 3 bases, with 16 bases lying between them. The length of the CDR3 is 16 residues. Germline V CDR1 and CDR2: SGHRS, YFSETQ. CDR3 DNA: TGCGCCAGCAGCAGCGGGGGACAGGGACACACCGGGGAGCTGTTTTTT. It is translated as CASSSGGQGHTGELFF.

This clone was detected only once. The genes are TRBV29-1 and TRBJ1-2; D might be TRBD1 (6 bases). CDR1 and CDR2 (germline): SQVTM, ANQGSEA. The CDR3 runs to 13 residues. V lost 3 bases and J lost 5, with 13 bases in between. DNA of the CDR3: TGCAGCGTTGAGAGGACAGAAGGGTATGGCTACACCTTC. It yields the protein CSVERTEGYGYTF.

J is TRBJ1-1 and V is TRBV28; unclear D gene. In germline, CDR1 is MDHEN, CDR2 SYDVKM. This CDR3 contains 13 residues. V lost 5 bases, J lost 1 base, and 8 bases lay in between. The CDR3 is CASSLAENTEAFF. In DNA form, the CDR3 reads TGTGCCAGCAGTCTCGCAGAGAACACTGAAGCTTTCTTT.

The V gene is TRBV25-1, the J gene TRBJ2-5, with D possibly TRBD1 on 5 matching bases. Germline lookup yields CDR1 MGHDK and CDR2 SYGVNS. The CDR3 consists of 13 residues. With 1 base removed from V and 4 bases from J, the gap between germline ends came to 7 bases. CDR3 bases: TGTGCCAGCAGTGAATCAGGGATAGAGACCCAGTACTTC. This codes for CASSESGIETQYF.

This chain uses TRBV5-1 with TRBJ2-2; maybe TRBD2 (6 bases). Between the trimmed V and J ends, which lost 1 base and 1 base, there was a span of 8 bases. The CDR3 spans 15 residues. Germline V CDR1 and CDR2: SGHRS, YFSETQ. The CDR3 protein is CASSLWRENTGELFF. The DNA for the CDR3 is TGCGCCAGCAGCTTGTGGCGGGAGAACACCGGGGAGCTGTTTTTT.

This clone was found a few times. The V call is TRBV10-1, the J call TRBJ1-2; unclear D gene. Germline V gene data show CDR1 as WNHNN and CDR2 as SYGVQD (reference sequence). CDR3 length: 14 amino acids. V was trimmed by 6 bases and J by 4 bases, leaving 15 bases between them. DNA of the CDR3: TGCGCCAGCAGCCAAGGTGGTGTTGGCTATGGCTACACCTTC. Amino acids: CASSQGGVGYGYTF.

The gene calls are TRBV2 and TRBJ2-7; D is uncertain. The ends were cut back, 5 bases at V and 7 bases at J, with 15 bases in the middle. The CDR3 is made up of 13 amino acids. Germline V lookup: CDR1 SNHLY, CDR2 FYNNEI. The CDR3, as DNA: TGTGCCAGCAGTCTCAGCCCCTTTGGGGAGCAGTACTTC. Encoded protein: CASSLSPFGEQYF. The complete variable domain, with remaining parts taken from reference TRBV2 and TRBJ2-7, reads EPEVTQTPSHQVTQMGQEVILRCVPISNHLYFYWYRQILGQKVEFLVSFYNNEISEKSEIFDDQFSVERPDGSNFTLKIRSTKLEDSAMYFCASSLSPFGEQYFGPGTRLTVT.

Only a few counts were recorded for this clone. This chain connects TRBV29-1 to TRBJ1-1; D unclear. Looked up from germline, CDR1 is SQVTM and CDR2 is ANQGSEA. V was trimmed by 3 bases and J by 1 base, leaving 9 bases between them. The CDR3 has 13 amino acids. The CDR3 is CSVERVANTEAFF. CDR3 coding DNA: TGCAGCGTTGAGCGCGTAGCGAACACTGAAGCTTTCTTT.

The V and J genes are TRBV2 and TRBJ1-2; 7 nucleotides agree with TRBD1. Trimming cost V 4 bases and J 4 bases; bases outside gene matches: 6. CDR1 is SNHLY, CDR2 FYNNEI, per germline. This CDR3 is 14 amino acids long. DNA of the CDR3: TGTGCCAGCAGTGGACCACAGGGGTTCTATGGCTACACCTTC. Protein product: CASSGPQGFYGYTF.

The genes are TRBV2 and TRBJ2-5; weak D call: TRBD1 (6 bases). V was trimmed by 6 bases and J by 5 bases, leaving 22 bases between them. The CDR3 loop spans 16 amino acids. Germline V gives CDR1 SNHLY, CDR2 FYNNEI. This chain's CDR3 is CASREGETRQGETQYF. CDR3 bases: TGTGCCAGCAGAGAGGGGGAAACCCGGCAGGGGGAGACCCAGTACTTC.

The CDR3 spells CASSLGLAGGVTGELFF. CDR3 DNA sequence: TGTGCCAGCAGCTTGGGACTAGCGGGAGGCGTCACCGGGGAGCTGTTTTTT. V usage is TRBV7-2 and J usage is TRBJ2-2; 15 positions agree with TRBD2. The CDR3 is 17 amino acids. The ends lost 3 bases at V and 4 bases at J; junction bases unmatched: 3. Germline values: CDR1 SGHTA, CDR2 FQGNSA. Variable domain in full (rest from reference TRBV7-2 and TRBJ2-2): GAGVSQSPSNKVTEKGKDVELRCDPISGHTALYWYRQSLGQGLEFLIYFQGNSAPDKSGLPSDRFSAERTGGSVSTLTIQRTQQEDSAVYLCASSLGLAGGVTGELFFGEGSRLTVL.

The V and J genes are TRBV18 and TRBJ2-2; no clear D. Germline CDR1 KGHSH, CDR2 LQKENI. V lost 3 bases and J lost 3, with 14 bases in between. The CDR3 sequence is 16 residues long. Written as DNA, the CDR3 is TGTGCCAGCTCACCGATGGGCCAGGCTGACACCGGGGAGCTGTTTTTT. This gives the protein CASSPMGQADTGELFF.

The gene calls are TRBV27 and TRBJ1-2; the match to TRBD1 covers 8 bases. J lost 6 bases, V lost 5 bases, and 5 bases had no gene match. CDR1 and CDR2 from the germline V gene are MNHEY and SMNVEV (reference sequence). This CDR3 contains 13 residues. CDR3 residues: CASSPGQGDGYTF. In DNA, the CDR3 is TGTGCCAGCAGTCCAGGACAGGGAGATGGCTACACCTTC.

The CDR3 nucleotides read TGTGCCAGCAGCTCAGCGTACTATGGCTACACCTTC. It specifies CASSSAYYGYTF. The V gene is TRBV7-8, the J gene TRBJ1-2; D is undetermined. The ends were cut back, 4 bases at V and 3 bases at J, with 6 bases in the middle. This CDR3 is built from 12 residues. Germline loops: CDR1 SGHVS, CDR2 FQNEAQ.

The genes are TRBV21-1 and TRBJ2-5; no check of the table's D call, TRBD2, against the DNA was made. TRBV21-1 is described as a pseudogene. This CDR3 comprises 15 residues. The CDR3: CASSIRGGYQETQYF. The CDR3 DNA is TGTGCCAGCAGCATCCGCGGGGGGTACCAAGAGACCCAGTACTTC.

V and J are TRBV7-6 and TRBJ1-3; D gene ambiguous. Germline CDR1 SGHVS, CDR2 FNYEAQ. CDR3 length: 15 amino acids. Trimming took off 0 bases at V and 3 bases at J, with 9 bases between the two ends. The CDR3 DNA sequence: TGTGCCAGCAGCTTAGCGCCTGGTTTTGGAAACACCATATATTTT. This translates into CASSLAPGFGNTIYF.

This clone has a handful of counts. This rearrangement joins TRBV6-6 to TRBJ1-5, with TRBD1 matching 10 bases. This CDR3 spans 15 amino acids. Germline V gene data show CDR1 as MNHNY and CDR2 as SVGAGI (reference sequence). With 1 base clipped from V and 7 bases from J, the junction kept 4 bases outside the gene matches. The CDR3 spells CASSYLGQGWQPQHF. The CDR3 DNA reads TGTGCCAGCAGTTACTTGGGACAGGGGTGGCAGCCCCAGCATTTT.

V gene TRBV12-2 combines with J gene TRBJ2-7; the table's D gene call, TRBD2, was not cross checked with the DNA. TRBV12-2 is a pseudogene segment. The CDR3 loop spans 18 amino acids. The CDR3 nucleotides are TGTGCAAGTCGCTTAGCCCAGGGACTAGCGGGAGGGCCGGGGGAGCAGTACTTC. Its translation is CASRLAQGLAGGPGEQYF.

This clone was observed a single time. V usage is TRBV5-4 and J usage is TRBJ2-2, with D perhaps given as TRBD1 or TRBD2 (6 bases each). Germline V gives CDR1 SGHNT, CDR2 YYREEE (reference sequence). This CDR3 spans 15 amino acids. Trimming removed 4 bases at V and 5 bases at J, with 15 bases between. The DNA for the CDR3 is TGTGCCAGCAGCGCTGGAGGGGGAGAGACCGGGGAGCTGTTTTTT. Amino acid sequence: CASSAGGGETGELFF.

To note about this clone: Within the sample, other DNA sequences also encode this same CDR3. V and J are TRBV7-2 and TRBJ2-7, with D hard to call. The V gene lost 3 bases and the J gene lost 2 bases, with 2 bases spanning the gap. The V gene's germline CDR1 is SGHTA and CDR2 FQGNSA. This CDR3 is 11 amino acids long. The CDR3 sequence is CASSLTYEQYF. The DNA for the CDR3 is TGTGCCAGCAGCTTGACCTACGAGCAGTACTTC.

This chain uses TRBV15 with TRBJ2-1; 8 positions match TRBD2. Germline V gene lookup returns CDR1 LNHNV and CDR2 YYDKDF (reference sequence). The CDR3 consists of 14 residues. Trimming took 1 base from V and 8 from J; bases not matched to a gene: 4. As DNA, the CDR3 is TGTGCCACCAGCAGAGTGGTGCGGGGGGATGAGCAGTTCTTC. Its translation: CATSRVVRGDEQFF.